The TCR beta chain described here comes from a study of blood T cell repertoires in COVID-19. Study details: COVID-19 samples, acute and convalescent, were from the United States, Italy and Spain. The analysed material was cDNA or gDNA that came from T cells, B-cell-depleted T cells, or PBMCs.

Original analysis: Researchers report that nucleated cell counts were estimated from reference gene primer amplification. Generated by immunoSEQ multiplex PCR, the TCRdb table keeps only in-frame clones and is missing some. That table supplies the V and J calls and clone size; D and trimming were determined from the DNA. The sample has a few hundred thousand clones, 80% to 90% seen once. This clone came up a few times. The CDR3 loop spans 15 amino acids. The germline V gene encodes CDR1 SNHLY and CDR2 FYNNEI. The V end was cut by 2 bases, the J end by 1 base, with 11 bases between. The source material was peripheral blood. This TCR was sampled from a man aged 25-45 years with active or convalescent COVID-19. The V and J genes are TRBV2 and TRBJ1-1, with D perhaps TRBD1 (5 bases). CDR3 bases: TGTGCCAGCAGTGAACTCAGGGCAGAGAACACTGAAGCTTTCTTT. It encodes CASSELRAENTEAFF.